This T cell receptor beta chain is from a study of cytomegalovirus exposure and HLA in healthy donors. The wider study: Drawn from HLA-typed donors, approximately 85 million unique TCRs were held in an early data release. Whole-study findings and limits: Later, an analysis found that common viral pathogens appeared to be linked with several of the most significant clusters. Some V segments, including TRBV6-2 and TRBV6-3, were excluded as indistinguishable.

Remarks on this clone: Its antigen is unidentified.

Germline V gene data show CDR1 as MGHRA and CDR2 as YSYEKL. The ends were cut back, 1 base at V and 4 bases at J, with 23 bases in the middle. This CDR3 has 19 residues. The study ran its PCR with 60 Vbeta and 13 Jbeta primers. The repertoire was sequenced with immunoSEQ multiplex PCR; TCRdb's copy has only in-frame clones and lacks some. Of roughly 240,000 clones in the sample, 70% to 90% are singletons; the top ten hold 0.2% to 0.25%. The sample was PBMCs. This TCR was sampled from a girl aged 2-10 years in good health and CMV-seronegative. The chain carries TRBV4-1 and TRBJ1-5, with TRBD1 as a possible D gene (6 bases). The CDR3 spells CASSQVQGTLLSRNQPQHF. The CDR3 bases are TGCGCCAGCAGCCAAGTTCAGGGGACGCTCCTAAGTAGAAATCAGCCCCAGCATTTT.